This TCR beta chain came from a study of cytomegalovirus exposure and HLA in healthy donors. A remark on this clone: Its specificity is unknown.

Study-level points and caveats: Later work associated roughly 17,000 TCR beta sequences with HLA alleles at 0.05 false discovery rate. A later analysis, which compared TCR beta chains of equal frequency, found the HLA-associated ones more clonally expanded.

PCR involved 60 Vbeta and 13 Jbeta primers. Only in-frame clones appear in the TCRdb table, and some are missing; sequencing was by immunoSEQ multiplex PCR. Counted here are around 130,000 clones, over 60% occurring once; the ten biggest clones make up around 5.8%. The CDR3 consists of 16 residues. V dropped 4 bases and J dropped 4; count of bases not matched to a gene: 14. Per the germline V gene, CDR1 is SGHKS and CDR2 is YYEKEE (reference sequence). Specimen: PBMCs. The chain combines TRBV5-5 with TRBJ2-7; 7 nucleotides align to TRBD1. The clonotype comes from a man in his late teens or twenties in good health and CMV-seropositive. The CDR3 region is CASSQNPGTVSYEQYF. The CDR3 DNA follows: TGTGCCAGCAGCCAGAACCCCGGGACAGTCTCTTACGAGCAGTACTTC.